These 2 T cell receptor beta chains originate from one sample sequenced in a study of blood T cell repertoires in COVID-19. This table comes from immunoSEQ multiplex PCR, and its TCRdb copy is limited to in-frame clones, with some not included. The data show about 36,000 clones, with more than 80% seen just once and around two fifths held by the top ten. The material sequenced was peripheral blood. These receptor sequences come from a human donor in a cohort sampled during active or convalescent COVID-19. The donor label of this sample is uncertain.

V and J are TRBV4-3 and TRBJ2-3; 8 bases align to TRBD2. Looked up from germline, CDR1 is LGHNA and CDR2 is YSLEER. Trimming took 4 bases from V and 0 from J; bases not matched to a gene: 6. This CDR3 comprises 16 residues. CDR3 sequence: CASSLFVAGSTDTQYF. The CDR3 nucleotides are TGCGCCAGCAGCCTTTTCGTAGCGGGGAGCACAGATACGCAGTATTTT.

The chain carries TRBV28 and TRBJ2-2; 8 bases map to TRBD2. This CDR3 is 15 amino acids long. Germline CDR1 reads MDHEN; CDR2 reads SYDVKM. The V and J ends lost 10 bases and 3 bases, in that order; junction bases with no gene match: 10. The CDR3 is CATVTGGRDTGELFF. In DNA form, the CDR3 reads TGTGCCACCGTGACGGGGGGGCGGGACACCGGGGAGCTGTTTTTT.